The 22 T cell receptor beta chains in this list originate from one sample, sequenced in a study of blood T cell repertoires in COVID-19. Assay used: immunoSEQ multiplex PCR; TCRdb lists only in-frame clones, some missing. The sample yields just under 150,000 clones, 70% to 90% seen once. Sequences were obtained from peripheral blood. These receptors all stem from a human donor with acute or convalescent COVID-19. The donor label of this sample is uncertain.

The chain recombines TRBV5-1 with TRBJ1-1; 9 bases are shared with TRBD1. Losses at the gene ends were 5 bases for V and 4 bases for J; bases not matched to a gene: 3. CDR1 is SGHRS and CDR2 is YFSETQ in the germline V gene. This CDR3 region has 13 residues. In DNA form, the CDR3 reads TGCGCCAGCAGGGCGACAGGGGGCACTGAAGCTTTCTTT. It specifies CASRATGGTEAFF.

The chain carries TRBV19 and TRBJ2-3; no reliable D call. V lost 1 base, J lost 1 base, and 9 bases lay in between. The CDR3 covers 15 residues. The germline gives CDR1 LNHDA, CDR2 SQIVND (reference sequence). CDR3 region: CASSIAVTRTDTQYF. CDR3 coding DNA: TGTGCCAGTAGTATAGCGGTTACCCGCACAGATACGCAGTATTTT.

The chain carries TRBV9 and TRBJ1-1; D possibly corresponds to TRBD1 (5 bases). The V gene lost 0 bases and the J gene lost 6 bases, with 12 bases spanning the gap. Per germline, CDR1 SGDLS and CDR2 YYNGEE. The CDR3 runs to 14 residues. This CDR3 reads CASSVEGGVAEAFF. CDR3 nucleotides: TGTGCCAGCAGCGTAGAGGGAGGGGTCGCTGAAGCTTTCTTT.

The chain is built from TRBV2 and TRBJ2-1; D might be TRBD2 (5 bases). CDR3 length equals 14 residues. The V end was cut by 7 bases, the J end by 7 bases, with 17 bases between. Germline CDR1 SNHLY, CDR2 FYNNEI. The CDR3 is CASKLNGVGNEQFF. The CDR3 DNA reads TGTGCCAGCAAATTGAACGGGGTTGGGAATGAGCAGTTCTTC.

The rearrangement joins TRBV6-6 to TRBJ1-3; no reliable D call. The V gene lost 9 bases and the J gene lost 2 bases, with 14 bases spanning the gap. Germline V CDR1 and CDR2: MNHNY, SVGAGI (reference sequence). CDR3 size: 14 residues. CDR3 DNA: TGTGCCAGTTCGGTCATGATCCCTGGAAACACCATATATTTT. Its protein product is CASSVMIPGNTIYF.

This chain joins TRBV19 and TRBJ2-5; TRBD1 matches at 7 bases. The CDR3 is 14 amino acids. Trimming at V came to 4 bases and at J to 5 bases, leaving 7 bases not matched to a gene. Per the germline V gene, CDR1 is LNHDA and CDR2 is SQIVND (reference sequence). CDR3: CASSTQGDWETQYF. The CDR3 nucleotides are TGTGCCAGTAGTACGCAGGGGGATTGGGAGACCCAGTACTTC.

This sequence joins TRBV3-1 (or the pseudogene TRBV3-2) and TRBJ1-1; D possibly corresponds to TRBD1 (6 bases). Trimming removed 3 bases at V and 1 base at J, with 12 bases between. Germline V gene data show CDR1 as LGHDT and CDR2 as YNNKEL (reference sequence). The CDR3 sequence is 15 residues long. The CDR3: CASSHLGGGNTEAFF. As DNA, the CDR3 is TGTGCCAGCAGCCACCTAGGGGGGGGGAACACTGAAGCTTTCTTT.

This chain links TRBV30 with TRBJ2-7, with 11 positions matching TRBD1. V was clipped by 5 bases and J by 0 bases; unmatched bases: 0. CDR1 is GTSNPN and CDR2 is SVGIG in the germline V gene (reference sequence). This CDR3 is 13 amino acids long. CDR3 sequence: CAWGQGASYEQYF. CDR3 bases: TGTGCCTGGGGACAGGGGGCCTCCTACGAGCAGTACTTC.

The rearrangement links TRBV5-6 to TRBJ1-2; possible D gene TRBD1, 6 bases. The CDR3 totals 13 residues. CDR1 and CDR2 (germline): SGHDT, YYEEEE. The V end lost 4 bases, the J end lost 4 bases, and 11 bases lay between the germline ends. In nucleotides, the CDR3 is TGTGCCAGCAGCCGCGGACAGCCCTATGGCTACACCTTC. Protein product: CASSRGQPYGYTF.

J is TRBJ2-7 and V is TRBV4-3; the D gene is possibly TRBD1 (6 bases). The V gene's germline CDR1 is LGHNA and CDR2 YSLEER. The ends were cut back, 7 bases at V and 3 bases at J, with 13 bases in the middle. The CDR3 sequence is 13 residues long. This chain's CDR3 is CASKQGVNYEQYF. As DNA, the CDR3 is TGCGCCAGCAAACAGGGTGTCAACTACGAGCAGTACTTC.

This chain connects TRBV4-2 to TRBJ1-5, with 7 bases identical to TRBD1. The CDR3 consists of 14 residues. With V trimmed by 4 bases and J by 6 bases, 6 bases remained unmatched. Looked up from germline, CDR1 is LGHNA and CDR2 is YNFKEQ. This CDR3 reads CASSRTGESQPQHF. CDR3 nucleotide sequence: TGTGCCAGCAGCCGTACAGGGGAAAGTCAGCCCCAGCATTTT.

The V call is TRBV9, the J call TRBJ1-4; 7 nucleotides match TRBD1. Germline assignment: CDR1 SGDLS and CDR2 YYNGEE. The length of the CDR3 is 15 residues. J lost 5 bases, V lost 2 bases, and 6 bases had no gene match. The CDR3 region has the DNA TGTGCCAGCAGCGTCGGGACAGAGATCAATGAAAAACTGTTTTTT. It is translated as CASSVGTEINEKLFF.

The rearrangement joins TRBV29-1 to TRBJ1-1; the D gene is possibly TRBD1 (5 bases). Germline V gives CDR1 SQVTM, CDR2 ANQGSEA. Trimming pared 0 bases from V and 8 bases from J, leaving 13 bases between. This CDR3 has 13 residues. The CDR3 loop is CSVEEQAVGEAFF. For the CDR3, the DNA is TGCAGCGTTGAAGAACAGGCGGTGGGCGAAGCTTTCTTT.

The rearrangement joins TRBV27 to TRBJ2-4; 7 nucleotides align to TRBD1. Trimming removed 9 bases from V and 6 bases from J; junction bases left unmatched: 5. The germline V gene has CDR1 MNHEY and CDR2 SMNVEV (reference sequence). The CDR3 spans 12 residues. The CDR3 here is CASRQGPNIQYF. The CDR3 region has the DNA TGTGCCAGTAGACAGGGCCCAAACATTCAGTACTTC.

The rearrangement links TRBV6-5 to TRBJ1-2; D is uncertain. The V gene lost 3 bases and the J gene lost 6 bases, with 14 bases spanning the gap. Per germline, CDR1 MNHEY and CDR2 SVGAGI. This CDR3 is built from 14 residues. This CDR3 is CASSYRQEGDGYTF. The DNA for the CDR3 is TGTGCCAGCAGTTATAGGCAGGAGGGCGATGGCTACACCTTC.

The J gene is TRBJ2-1, the V gene TRBV6-5; tentative D call: TRBD2 (5 bases). V lost 2 bases and J lost 4, with 12 bases in between. The length of the CDR3 is 15 residues. Per germline, CDR1 MNHEY and CDR2 SVGAGI. The CDR3 protein is CASSYNPRGYNEQFF. The CDR3 nucleotides read TGTGCCAGCAGTTACAATCCCCGGGGATACAATGAGCAGTTCTTC.

V is TRBV5-3 and J is TRBJ1-1, with 9 bases that match TRBD1. TRBV5-3 is assigned to the ORF class and has an uncertain function. The junction had 13 bases not matched to a gene; V was cut back by 4 bases and J by 6 bases. This CDR3 is built from 16 residues. The CDR3 DNA reads as TGTGCCAGAAGCGAAAGCGGGACAGGGTATTACCCTGAAGCTTTCTTT. This translates into CARSESGTGYYPEAFF.

The V call is TRBV19, the J call TRBJ1-1; 8 positions match TRBD1. This CDR3 is 14 amino acids long. The V gene end was trimmed by 8 bases and the J gene end by 1 base; junction bases not matched to a gene: 6. Per germline, CDR1 LNHDA and CDR2 SQIVND (reference sequence). The CDR3 bases are TGTGCCAGTCAATGGGGACAGGCGAACACTGAAGCTTTCTTT. This encodes CASQWGQANTEAFF.

In DNA, the CDR3 is TGTGCCAGCATTGACAGATCACACCACAATGAGCAGTTCTTC. As protein: CASIDRSHHNEQFF. This rearrangement joins TRBV21-1 to TRBJ2-1; no DNA check was done on the table's D call, TRBD1. TRBV21-1 is given as a pseudogene. The CDR3 runs to 14 residues.

The rearrangement links TRBV7-2 to TRBJ2-7, with a tentative D call TRBD1 (6 bases). The germline V gene encodes CDR1 SGHTA and CDR2 FQGNSA. V shed 4 bases and J shed 6 bases, with 19 bases lying between them. The CDR3 has 15 amino acids. The CDR3 is CASSWDTPARAEQYF. Here the CDR3 DNA reads TGTGCCAGCAGCTGGGACACACCGGCACGGGCCGAGCAGTACTTC.

The chain is built from TRBV29-1 and TRBJ1-1; perhaps TRBD1 as D (6 bases). Germline values: CDR1 SQVTM, CDR2 ANQGSEA. The CDR3 spans 14 residues. With 7 bases removed from V and 0 bases from J, the gap between germline ends came to 15 bases. This CDR3 is CSAYGQTMNTEAFF. Here the CDR3 DNA reads TGCAGCGCCTATGGACAGACCATGAACACTGAAGCTTTCTTT.

V gene TRBV7-9 combines with J gene TRBJ2-5; TRBD2 might be the D (6 bases). Germline V lookup: CDR1 SEHNR, CDR2 FQNEAQ (reference sequence). With 5 bases removed from V and 1 base from J, the gap between germline ends came to 20 bases. This CDR3 contains 17 residues. The CDR3 DNA sequence: TGTGCCAGCAGCCAACCGACGACGGCGGGGCTCCAAGAGACCCAGTACTTC. Translation gives CASSQPTTAGLQETQYF.